This T cell receptor (beta chain) is drawn from a study of shared clonotypes between healthy human individuals. Profiled with immunoSEQ multiplex PCR; TCRdb holds only in-frame clones, not every one. The sample has 2,100,000 or so clones, 90% to 97% seen once; the top ten hold roughly 0.13%. The sequencing sample was made of naive CD4+ T cells sorted from blood. Subset specified: CD45RA+ positively selected. This receptor was taken from a man younger than 35 in good health.

For the CDR3, the DNA is TGTGCCAGCAGTGATCTCAGGGTCGGGGGGAACGAGCAGTACTTC. Its protein is CASSDLRVGGNEQYF. The V and J genes are TRBV25-1 and TRBJ2-7; TRBD2 agrees at 7 bases. The germline V gene has CDR1 MGHDK and CDR2 SYGVNS. Unmatched junction bases numbered 10, after V lost 3 bases and J lost 5 bases. CDR3 length equals 15 residues.